This TCR beta chain was obtained from a study of blood T cell repertoires in COVID-19. Study-level background: Acute and convalescent COVID-19 samples came from the United States, Italy and Spain. Sources were T cells, B-cell-depleted T cells, or PBMCs; the material itself was cDNA or gDNA.

Per the original data handling: By means of reference gene primer amplification, nucleated cell counts were estimated. Libraries were prepared by immunoSEQ multiplex PCR; TCRdb keeps only in-frame clonotypes and omits some of them. That table supplies the V and J calls and clone size; D and trimming were determined from the DNA. In the table there are 95,000 to 120,000 clones, 60% to 85% of which are singletons. Germline V lookup: CDR1 LNHDA, CDR2 SQIVND (reference sequence). The CDR3 covers 15 residues. Deletions cut 3 bases from V and 5 bases from J, with 14 bases between. This clone has a handful of counts.

V usage is TRBV19 and J usage is TRBJ1-3; a weak D match, TRBD1 (5 bases). The sequence was collected from a woman in her thirties or forties with acute or convalescent COVID-19. Material: peripheral blood. The CDR3 sequence is CASSMGGSPRNTIYF. The CDR3 coding sequence is TGTGCCAGTAGTATGGGGGGAAGTCCAAGAAACACCATATATTTT. Full variable domain (remainder filled in from reference TRBV19 and TRBJ1-3): DGGITQSPKYLFRKEGQNVTLSCEQNLNHDAMYWYRQDPGQGLRLIYYSQIVNDFQKGDIAEGYSVSREKKESFPLTVTSAQKNPTAFYLCASSMGGSPRNTIYFGEGSWLTVV.